Detailed here is one TCR beta chain. What it recognizes is unknown. TCRdb called the 5' RACE reads again in MiXCR, with one record for every CDR3 protein. The data hold some 560,000 distinct CDR3 sequences, with less than 20% observed a single time. The sample belongs to a study of T cells after yellow fever vaccination. Study-level background: Any fraction with a low cell number was prepared using SMART-Seq v4 Ultra Low Input.

V lost 10 bases and J lost 2, with 12 bases in between. CDR3 size: 12 residues. CDR1 MDHEN and CDR2 SYDVKM come from the germline V gene. Whole-study findings and limits: There was a small share of clonotypes that showed up in both the CD4 and CD8 compartments. Although the secondary response was weaker, it peaked faster, at day 5 versus 15.

The gene calls are TRBV28 and TRBJ2-7, with a weak D call TRBD1 (6 bases). The sequence derives from a man aged 30-40 years who received the YFV17D yellow fever vaccine. Sequencing used PBMCs, obtained 15 days after the yellow fever booster vaccination. The CDR3 bases are TGTGCCATCCGGGACACCGCCTACGAGCAGTACTTC. Its protein is CAIRDTAYEQYF.